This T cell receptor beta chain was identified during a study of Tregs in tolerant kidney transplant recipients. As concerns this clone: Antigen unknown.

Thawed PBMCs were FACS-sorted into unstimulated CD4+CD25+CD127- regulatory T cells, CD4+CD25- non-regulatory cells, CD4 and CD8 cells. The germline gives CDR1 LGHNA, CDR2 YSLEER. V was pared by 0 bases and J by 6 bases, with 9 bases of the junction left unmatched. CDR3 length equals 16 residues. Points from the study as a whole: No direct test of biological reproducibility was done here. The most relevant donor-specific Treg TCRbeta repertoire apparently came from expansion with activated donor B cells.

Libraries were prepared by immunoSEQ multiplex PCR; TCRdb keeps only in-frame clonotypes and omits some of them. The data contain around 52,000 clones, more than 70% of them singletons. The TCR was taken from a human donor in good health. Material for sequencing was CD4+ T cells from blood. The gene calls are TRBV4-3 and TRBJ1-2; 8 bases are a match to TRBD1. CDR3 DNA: TGCGCCAGCAGCCAAGATGGGGCAGGGGGCACGGATGGCTACACCTTC. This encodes CASSQDGAGGTDGYTF.